The clone carrying this T cell receptor (beta chain) was detected many times. These data come from a study of T-cell reconstitution after alpha-beta-depleted transplantation in children. V was shortened by 1 base and J by 0 bases, with 17 bases between the two germline ends. The CDR3 has 19 amino acids. Germline-derived CDR1 and CDR2 are SGHRS and YFSETQ. Construction of the TCRbeta library involved unique molecular identifiers. MiXCR, applied by TCRdb to the PCR reads, yields one record per CDR3 protein. The repertoire holds about 91,000 distinct CDR3 sequences, with roughly 8.3% as singletons. The V gene is TRBV5-1, the J gene TRBJ2-6; D is uncertain. Sequences were derived from PBMCs from the stem cell graft donor, sampled from the stem cell graft. The source of this sequence is a human donor who donated a stem cell graft to a child with congenital amegakaryocytic thrombocytopenia. In DNA, the CDR3 is TGCGCCAGCAGCTTGAGGGCCAGGCAGTTCTTCTCTGGGGCCAACGTCCTGACTTTC. It encodes CASSLRARQFFSGANVLTF. Combining the CDR3 with reference TRBV5-1 and TRBJ2-6 gives the whole variable domain KAGVTQTPRYLIKTRGQQVTLSCSPISGHRSVSWYQQTPGQGLQFLFEYFSETQRNKGNFPGRFSGRQFSNSRSEMNVSTLELGDSALYLCASSLRARQFFSGANVLTFGAGSRLTVL.